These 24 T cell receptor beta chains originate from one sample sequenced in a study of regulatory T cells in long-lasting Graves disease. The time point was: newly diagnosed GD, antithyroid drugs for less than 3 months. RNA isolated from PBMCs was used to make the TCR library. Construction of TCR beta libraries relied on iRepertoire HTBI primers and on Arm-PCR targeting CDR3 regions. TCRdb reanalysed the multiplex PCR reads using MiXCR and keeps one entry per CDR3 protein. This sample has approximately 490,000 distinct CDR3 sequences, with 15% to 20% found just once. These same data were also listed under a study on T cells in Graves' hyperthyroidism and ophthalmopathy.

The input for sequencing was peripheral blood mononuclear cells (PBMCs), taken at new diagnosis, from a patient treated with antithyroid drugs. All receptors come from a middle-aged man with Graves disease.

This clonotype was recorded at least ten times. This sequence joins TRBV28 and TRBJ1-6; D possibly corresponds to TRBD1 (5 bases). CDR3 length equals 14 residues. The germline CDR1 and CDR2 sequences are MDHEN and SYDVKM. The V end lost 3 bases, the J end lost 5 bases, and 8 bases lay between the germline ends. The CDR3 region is CASSFVQDNSPLHF. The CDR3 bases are TGTGCCAGCAGTTTTGTACAGGATAATTCACCCCTCCACTTT.

The CDR3 sequence is CASRPLAGKYNEQFF. CDR3 coding DNA: TGTGCCAGCAGACCCCTAGCGGGAAAATACAATGAGCAGTTCTTC. The chain combines TRBV2 with TRBJ2-1; TRBD2 matches 9 bases. This CDR3 has 15 residues. Germline CDR1 and CDR2: SNHLY and FYNNEI. The ends lost 6 bases at V and 4 bases at J; junction bases unmatched: 7. The entire variable domain, with the rest obtained from reference TRBV2 and TRBJ2-1, is as follows: EPEVTQTPSHQVTQMGQEVILRCVPISNHLYFYWYRQILGQKVEFLVSFYNNEISEKSEIFDDQFSVERPDGSNFTLKIRSTKLEDSAMYFCASRPLAGKYNEQFFGPGTRLTVL.

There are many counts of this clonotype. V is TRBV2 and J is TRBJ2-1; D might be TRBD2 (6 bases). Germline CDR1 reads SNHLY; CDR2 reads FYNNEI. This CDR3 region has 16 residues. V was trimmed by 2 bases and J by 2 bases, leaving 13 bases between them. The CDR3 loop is CASSERAGGTYNEQFF. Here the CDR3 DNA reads TGTGCCAGCAGTGAAAGAGCGGGTGGGACCTACAATGAGCAGTTCTTC.

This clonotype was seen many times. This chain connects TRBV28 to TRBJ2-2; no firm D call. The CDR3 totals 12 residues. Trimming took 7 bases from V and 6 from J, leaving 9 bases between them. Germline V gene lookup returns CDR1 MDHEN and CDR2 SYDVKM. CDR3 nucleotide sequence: TGTGCCAGCAAAAAACGTTCCGGGGAGCTGTTTTTT. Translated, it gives CASKKRSGELFF.

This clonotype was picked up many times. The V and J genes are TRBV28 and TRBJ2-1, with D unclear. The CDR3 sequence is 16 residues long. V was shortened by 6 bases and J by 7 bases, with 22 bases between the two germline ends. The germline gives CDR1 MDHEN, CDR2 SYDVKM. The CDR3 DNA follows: TGTGCCAGCAGGGCGAAGGGCCTGAGGTATGAGAATGAGCAGTTCTTC. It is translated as CASRAKGLRYENEQFF.

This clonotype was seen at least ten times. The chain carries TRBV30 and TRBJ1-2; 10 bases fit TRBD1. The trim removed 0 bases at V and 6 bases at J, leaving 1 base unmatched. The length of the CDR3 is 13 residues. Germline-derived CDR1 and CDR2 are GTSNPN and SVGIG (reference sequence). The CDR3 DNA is TGTGCCTGGAGTGTGGGACAGGGGAATGGCTACACCTTC. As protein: CAWSVGQGNGYTF. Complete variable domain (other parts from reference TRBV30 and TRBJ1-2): SQTIHQWPATLVQPVGSPLSLECTVEGTSNPNLYWYRQAAGRGLQLLFYSVGIGQISSEVPQNLSASRPQDRQFILSSKKLLLSDSGFYLCAWSVGQGNGYTFGSGTRLTVV.

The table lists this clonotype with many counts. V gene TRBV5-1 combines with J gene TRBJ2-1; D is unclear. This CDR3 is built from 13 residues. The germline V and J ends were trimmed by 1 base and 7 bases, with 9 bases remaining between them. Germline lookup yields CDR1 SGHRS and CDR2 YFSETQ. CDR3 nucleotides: TGCGCCAGCAGCTTGCAACAGTGGAATGAGCAGTTCTTC. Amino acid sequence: CASSLQQWNEQFF.

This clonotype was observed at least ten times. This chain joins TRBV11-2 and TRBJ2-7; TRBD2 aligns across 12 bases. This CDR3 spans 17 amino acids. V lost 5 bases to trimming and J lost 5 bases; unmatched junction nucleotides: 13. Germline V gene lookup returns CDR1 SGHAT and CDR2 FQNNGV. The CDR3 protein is CASSPTFPTSGSNEQYF. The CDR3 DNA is TGTGCCAGCAGCCCGACCTTCCCGACTAGCGGGAGCAACGAGCAGTACTTC. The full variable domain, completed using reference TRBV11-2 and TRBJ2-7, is EAGVAQSPRYKIIEKRQSVAFWCNPISGHATLYWYQQILGQGPKLLIQFQNNGVVDDSQLPKDRFSAERLKGVDSTLKIQPAKLEDSAVYLCASSPTFPTSGSNEQYFGPGTRLTVT.

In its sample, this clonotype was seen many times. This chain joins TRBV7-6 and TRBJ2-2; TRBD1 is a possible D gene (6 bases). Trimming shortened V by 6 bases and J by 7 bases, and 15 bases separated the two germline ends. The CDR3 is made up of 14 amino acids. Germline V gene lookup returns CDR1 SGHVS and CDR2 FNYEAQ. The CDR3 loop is CASRQNRVGGELFF. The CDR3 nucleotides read TGTGCCAGCAGACAAAACAGGGTTGGCGGGGAGCTGTTTTTT.

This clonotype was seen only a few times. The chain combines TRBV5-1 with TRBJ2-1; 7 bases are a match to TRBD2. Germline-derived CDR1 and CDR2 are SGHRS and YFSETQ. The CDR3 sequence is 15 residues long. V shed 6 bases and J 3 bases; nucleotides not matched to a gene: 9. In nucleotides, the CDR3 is TGCGCCAGCACGGGACTATCCAATTACTACAATGAGCAGTTCTTC. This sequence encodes CASTGLSNYYNEQFF.

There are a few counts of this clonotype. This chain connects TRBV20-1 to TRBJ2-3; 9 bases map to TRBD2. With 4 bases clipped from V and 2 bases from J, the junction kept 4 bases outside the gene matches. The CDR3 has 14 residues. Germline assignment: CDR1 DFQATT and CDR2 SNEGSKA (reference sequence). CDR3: CSAMLAGPTDTQYF. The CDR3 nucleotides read TGCAGTGCTATGCTAGCGGGACCCACAGATACGCAGTATTTT.

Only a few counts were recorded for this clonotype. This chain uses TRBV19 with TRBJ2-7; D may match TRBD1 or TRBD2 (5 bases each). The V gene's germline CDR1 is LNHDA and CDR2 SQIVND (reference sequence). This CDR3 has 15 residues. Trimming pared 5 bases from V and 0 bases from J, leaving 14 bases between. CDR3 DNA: TGTGCCAGTAGTTCCCGGGACGGGGCCTCCTACGAGCAGTACTTC. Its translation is CASSSRDGASYEQYF.

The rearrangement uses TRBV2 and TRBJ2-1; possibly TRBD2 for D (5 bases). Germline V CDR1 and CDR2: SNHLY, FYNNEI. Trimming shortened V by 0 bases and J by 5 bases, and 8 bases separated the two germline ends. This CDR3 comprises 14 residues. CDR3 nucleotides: TGTGCCAGCAGTGAAGCGTGGCGGGACAATGAGCAGTTCTTC. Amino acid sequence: CASSEAWRDNEQFF.

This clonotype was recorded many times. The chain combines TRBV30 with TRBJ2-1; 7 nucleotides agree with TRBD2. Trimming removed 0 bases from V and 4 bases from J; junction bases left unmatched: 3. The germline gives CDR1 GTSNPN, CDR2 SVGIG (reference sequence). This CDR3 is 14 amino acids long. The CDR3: CAWSVLAIYNEQFF. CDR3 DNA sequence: TGTGCCTGGAGTGTACTAGCGATTTACAATGAGCAGTTCTTC.

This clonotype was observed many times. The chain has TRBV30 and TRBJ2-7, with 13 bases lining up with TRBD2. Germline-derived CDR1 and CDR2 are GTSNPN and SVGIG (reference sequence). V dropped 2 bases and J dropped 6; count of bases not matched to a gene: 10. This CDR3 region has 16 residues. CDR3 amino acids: CAWSPSPGLAGPEQYF. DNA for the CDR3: TGTGCCTGGAGTCCCTCGCCGGGACTAGCGGGACCCGAGCAGTACTTC. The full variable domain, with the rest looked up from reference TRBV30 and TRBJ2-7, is SQTIHQWPATLVQPVGSPLSLECTVEGTSNPNLYWYRQAAGRGLQLLFYSVGIGQISSEVPQNLSASRPQDRQFILSSKKLLLSDSGFYLCAWSPSPGLAGPEQYFGPGTRLTVT.

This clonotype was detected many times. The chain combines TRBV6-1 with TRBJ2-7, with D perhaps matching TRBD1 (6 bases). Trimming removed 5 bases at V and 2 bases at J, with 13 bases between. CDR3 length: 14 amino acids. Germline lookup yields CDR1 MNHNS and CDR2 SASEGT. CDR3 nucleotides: TGTGCCAGCAGTACCCGGGACACAACCTACGAGCAGTACTTC. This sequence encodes CASSTRDTTYEQYF.

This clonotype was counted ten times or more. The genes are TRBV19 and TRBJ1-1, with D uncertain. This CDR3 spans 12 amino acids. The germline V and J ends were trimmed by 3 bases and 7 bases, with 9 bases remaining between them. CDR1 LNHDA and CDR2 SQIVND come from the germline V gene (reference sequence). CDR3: CASSMRRGEAFF. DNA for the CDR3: TGTGCCAGTAGTATGAGGCGTGGTGAAGCTTTCTTT. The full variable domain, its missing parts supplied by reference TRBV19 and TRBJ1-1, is DGGITQSPKYLFRKEGQNVTLSCEQNLNHDAMYWYRQDPGQGLRLIYYSQIVNDFQKGDIAEGYSVSREKKESFPLTVTSAQKNPTAFYLCASSMRRGEAFFGQGTRLTVV.

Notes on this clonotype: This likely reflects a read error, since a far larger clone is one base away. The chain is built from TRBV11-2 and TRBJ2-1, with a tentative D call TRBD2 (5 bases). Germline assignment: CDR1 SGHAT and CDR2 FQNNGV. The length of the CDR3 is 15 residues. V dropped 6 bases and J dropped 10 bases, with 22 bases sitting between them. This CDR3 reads CASSANSGTFYEQFF. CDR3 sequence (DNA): TGTGCCAGCAGTGCCAACAGCGGAACCTTCTACGAGCAGTTCTTC.

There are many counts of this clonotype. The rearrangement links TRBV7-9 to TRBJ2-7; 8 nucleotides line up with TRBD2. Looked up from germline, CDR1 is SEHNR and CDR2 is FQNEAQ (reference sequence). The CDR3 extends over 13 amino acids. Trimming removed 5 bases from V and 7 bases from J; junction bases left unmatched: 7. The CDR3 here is CASSAGTSREQYF. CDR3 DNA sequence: TGTGCCAGCAGCGCAGGGACTAGTCGGGAGCAGTACTTC.

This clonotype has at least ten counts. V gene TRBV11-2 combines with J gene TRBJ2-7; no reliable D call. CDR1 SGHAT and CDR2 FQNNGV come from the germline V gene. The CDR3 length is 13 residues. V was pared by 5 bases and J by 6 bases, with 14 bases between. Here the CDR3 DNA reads TGTGCCAGCAGCCTCAGAAGTGCTATCGAGCAGTACTTC. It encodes CASSLRSAIEQYF.

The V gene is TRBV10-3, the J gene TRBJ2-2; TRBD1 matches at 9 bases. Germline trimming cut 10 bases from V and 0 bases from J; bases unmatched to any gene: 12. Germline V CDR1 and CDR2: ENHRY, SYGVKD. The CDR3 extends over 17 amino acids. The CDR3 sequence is CANRPDRGGANTGELFF. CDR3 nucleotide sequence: TGTGCCAACCGACCGGACAGGGGCGGCGCGAACACCGGGGAGCTGTTTTTT.

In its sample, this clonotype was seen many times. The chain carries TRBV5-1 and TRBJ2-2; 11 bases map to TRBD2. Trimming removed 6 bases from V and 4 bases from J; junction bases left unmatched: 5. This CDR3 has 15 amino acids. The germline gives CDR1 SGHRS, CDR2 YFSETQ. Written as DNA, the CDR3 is TGCGCCAGCAATTGGGGGACTAGCGGCACCGGGGAGCTGTTTTTT. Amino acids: CASNWGTSGTGELFF.

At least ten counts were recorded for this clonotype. CDR3 bases: TGTGCCAGCAGGCCGACAGGGCGTGGGGAGACCCAGTACTTC. Translated: CASRPTGRGETQYF. The V and J genes are TRBV27 and TRBJ2-5; 7 bases map to TRBD1. The CDR3 is made up of 14 amino acids. Germline V gives CDR1 MNHEY, CDR2 SMNVEV (reference sequence). J lost 5 bases, V lost 6 bases, and 9 bases had no gene match.

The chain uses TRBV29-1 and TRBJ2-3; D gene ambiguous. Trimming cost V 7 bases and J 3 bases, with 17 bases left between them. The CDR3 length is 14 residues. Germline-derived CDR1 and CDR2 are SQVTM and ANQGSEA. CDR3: CSAHSPFGTDTQYF. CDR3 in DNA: TGCAGCGCTCACTCACCCTTTGGGACAGATACGCAGTATTTT.